Shown below are 25 T cell receptor beta chains from a single sample sequenced in a study of blood T cell repertoires in COVID-19. Repertoires were generated with immunoSEQ multiplex PCR, while TCRdb's copy carries only in-frame clones and drops some. The table includes tens of thousands of clones, approximately 84% detected once. Sequencing used peripheral blood. The receptors originated from a man aged 45-65 years with active COVID-19.

The rearrangement links TRBV10-3 to TRBJ2-3, with 7 bases matching TRBD1. The CDR3 loop spans 15 amino acids. J was trimmed by 1 base and V by 5 bases; bases with no gene match: 6. The V gene's germline CDR1 is ENHRY and CDR2 SYGVKD. CDR3 sequence (DNA): TGTGCCATCAGTCAAAATGGACAGGGCACAGATACGCAGTATTTT. Translation: CAISQNGQGTDTQYF.

The chain couples TRBV6-1 to TRBJ1-2, with D unresolved. Trimming removed 1 base at V and 7 bases at J, with 7 bases between. In germline, CDR1 is MNHNS, CDR2 SASEGT. This CDR3 is built from 12 residues. CDR3 sequence reads: CASSEGEFGYTF. The CDR3 nucleotides read TGTGCCAGCAGTGAAGGAGAATTTGGCTACACCTTC.

This clone was observed a single time. The chain uses TRBV2 and TRBJ2-7, with 8 bases lining up with TRBD2. There are 15 residues in the CDR3. Germline V gene sequence: CDR1 SNHLY, CDR2 FYNNEI. With 2 bases clipped from V and 1 base from J, the junction kept 4 bases outside the gene matches. CDR3 nucleotide sequence: TGTGCCAGCAGTGAATTAGCGGGGTTTTCCTACGAGCAGTACTTC. As protein: CASSELAGFSYEQYF. The whole variable domain, filled in from reference TRBV2 and TRBJ2-7, reads EPEVTQTPSHQVTQMGQEVILRCVPISNHLYFYWYRQILGQKVEFLVSFYNNEISEKSEIFDDQFSVERPDGSNFTLKIRSTKLEDSAMYFCASSELAGFSYEQYFGPGTRLTVT.

The chain employs TRBV6-4 and TRBJ2-3; 7 bases line up with TRBD2. Germline lookup yields CDR1 MRHNA and CDR2 SNTAGT. The J segment lost 0 bases and the V segment lost 6 bases, leaving 6 bases of the junction unmatched. This CDR3 has 15 amino acids. The CDR3 loop reads CASRERGGSTDTQYF. The DNA for the CDR3 is TGTGCCAGCAGGGAGCGGGGAGGTAGCACAGATACGCAGTATTTT.

This chain connects TRBV9 to TRBJ2-5; tentatively, D is TRBD2 (6 bases). The CDR3 is 15 residues long. Looked up from germline, CDR1 is SGDLS and CDR2 is YYNGEE. Trimming removed 0 bases from V and 0 bases from J, with 9 bases in between. The DNA of the CDR3 is TGTGCCAGCAGCGTAGGTTGGGGGGACCAAGAGACCCAGTACTTC. Translating it yields CASSVGWGDQETQYF.

The V gene is TRBV19, the J gene TRBJ1-2, with TRBD1 identical over 8 bases. The V and J ends lost 6 bases and 8 bases, in that order; junction bases with no gene match: 11. From germline, CDR1 is LNHDA and CDR2 SQIVND (reference sequence). The CDR3 length is 14 residues. The CDR3 nucleotides read TGTGCCAGTAGCTATCGGACAGGGATGGACGGCTACACCTTC. It is translated as CASSYRTGMDGYTF.

The gene calls are TRBV4-2 and TRBJ1-2; 7 positions match TRBD1. The junction had 5 bases not matched to a gene; V was cut back by 4 bases and J by 0 bases. The CDR3 consists of 15 residues. Germline CDR1 is LGHNA and CDR2 is YNFKEQ. The CDR3: CASSRAGQTNYGYTF. The CDR3 DNA is TGTGCCAGCAGCCGGGCGGGACAGACTAACTATGGCTACACCTTC.

J is TRBJ1-2 and V is TRBV2, with D unresolved. Germline CDR1 SNHLY, CDR2 FYNNEI. The V gene lost 3 bases and the J gene lost 4 bases, with 12 bases spanning the gap. CDR3 length equals 14 residues. This chain's CDR3 is CASSEPGSTYGYTF. CDR3 in DNA: TGTGCCAGCAGTGAGCCGGGAAGCACCTATGGCTACACCTTC.

This clone was seen only once. V is TRBV15 and J is TRBJ2-1; 9 nucleotides match TRBD1. CDR3 length equals 14 residues. The germline V gene has CDR1 LNHNV and CDR2 YYDKDF (reference sequence). Unmatched junction bases numbered 5, after V lost 3 bases and J lost 8 bases. CDR3 amino acids: CATSRDRGGDEQFF. The DNA for the CDR3 is TGTGCCACCAGCAGGGACAGGGGTGGCGATGAGCAGTTCTTC.

This clone was observed a single time. The V and J genes are TRBV5-5 and TRBJ2-5, with 8 bases that match TRBD2. V gave up 4 bases and J gave up 2 bases; unmatched junction bases: 7. The germline V gene has CDR1 SGHKS and CDR2 YYEKEE (reference sequence). This CDR3 region has 15 residues. The CDR3 bases are TGTGCCAGCAGCCCCGGACTAGCAGCTCAAGAGACCCAGTACTTC. It codes for CASSPGLAAQETQYF.

This clone occurred once. The gene calls are TRBV27 and TRBJ1-1, with D unclear. Germline loops: CDR1 MNHEY, CDR2 SMNVEV (reference sequence). The length of the CDR3 is 13 residues. The V gene lost 2 bases and the J gene lost 7 bases, with 11 bases spanning the gap. Here the CDR3 DNA reads TGTGCCAGCAGTTTAACGGAGAACTATGAAGCTTTCTTT. This gives the protein CASSLTENYEAFF.

The chain is built from TRBV15 and TRBJ2-1, with 12 bases identical to TRBD1. Germline V gives CDR1 LNHNV, CDR2 YYDKDF (reference sequence). The CDR3 is 18 amino acids. Trimming removed 0 bases from V and 7 bases from J; junction bases left unmatched: 10. In DNA form, the CDR3 reads TGTGCCACCAGCAGAGATGACCTCCGGGACAGGGGGCTTAATGAGCAGTTCTTC. Translating it yields CATSRDDLRDRGLNEQFF.

The rearrangement links TRBV2 to TRBJ2-1; TRBD2 matches 7 bases. After removal of 5 bases from V and 8 bases from J, the junction contained 9 bases not matched to a gene. This CDR3 contains 14 residues. Germline loops: CDR1 SNHLY, CDR2 FYNNEI. The chain's CDR3 is CASSTRRGYHEQFF. The CDR3, as DNA: TGTGCCAGCAGTACGCGGCGGGGGTACCATGAGCAGTTCTTC.

J is TRBJ2-7 and V is TRBV18; the D gene is possibly TRBD2 (6 bases). Germline V gene data show CDR1 as KGHSH and CDR2 as LQKENI. The V gene lost 5 bases and the J gene lost 3 bases, with 11 bases spanning the gap. CDR3 length: 13 amino acids. CDR3 region: CASSGGNSYEQYF. The CDR3 region has the DNA TGTGCCAGCTCAGGGGGGAACAGCTACGAGCAGTACTTC.

The V call is TRBV2, the J call TRBJ2-3; D not resolved. Germline V gene lookup returns CDR1 SNHLY and CDR2 FYNNEI. V was trimmed by 6 bases and J by 0 bases, leaving 4 bases between them. The CDR3 consists of 12 residues. This CDR3 reads CASSYSTDTQYF. CDR3 nucleotide sequence: TGTGCCAGCAGCTACAGCACAGATACGCAGTATTTT.

The rearrangement joins TRBV11-2 to TRBJ2-7; 8 positions match TRBD2. Germline CDR1 reads SGHAT; CDR2 reads FQNNGV. The CDR3 runs 16 residues. V was pared by 5 bases and J by 3 bases, with 12 bases of the junction left unmatched. The chain's CDR3 is CASSPPRRGADYEQYF. Here the CDR3 DNA reads TGTGCCAGCAGCCCCCCTCGGCGGGGGGCCGACTACGAGCAGTACTTC.

This clone was detected only a few times. This rearrangement joins TRBV6-5 to TRBJ2-1; D possibly corresponds to TRBD2 (6 bases). Deletions cut 6 bases from V and 3 bases from J, with 9 bases between. The germline CDR1 and CDR2 sequences are MNHEY and SVGAGI. The CDR3 is made up of 13 amino acids. CDR3 protein: CASSLADYNEQFF. The CDR3 nucleotides are TGTGCCAGCAGCTTAGCGGACTACAATGAGCAGTTCTTC.

In this sample, this clone turned up a few times. This rearrangement joins TRBV11-2 to TRBJ1-2; 7 bases agree with TRBD1. The germline V gene encodes CDR1 SGHAT and CDR2 FQNNGV. V shed 5 bases and J 4 bases; nucleotides not matched to a gene: 4. This CDR3 is 13 amino acids long. CDR3 amino acids: CASSPTGFYGYTF. The CDR3 bases are TGTGCCAGCAGCCCGACAGGGTTCTATGGCTACACCTTC.

This chain connects TRBV12-3 or TRBV12-4 to TRBJ1-5; 7 nucleotides match TRBD1. This CDR3 comprises 13 residues. Trimming took 5 bases from V and 4 from J; bases not matched to a gene: 2. CDR3 coding DNA: TGTGCCAGCAGTCGGGACAGAAATCAGCCCCAGCATTTT. Translation gives CASSRDRNQPQHF.

The chain uses TRBV20-1 and TRBJ2-3; 10 bases are a match to TRBD1. The CDR3 contains 16 residues. From germline, CDR1 is DFQATT and CDR2 SNEGSKA (reference sequence). V lost 3 bases and J lost 4; bases outside the gene matches: 10. CDR3 nucleotides: TGCAGTGCTAGTATATGGGACAGGGGTGCGGCAGATACGCAGTATTTT. Its translation: CSASIWDRGAADTQYF.

This rearrangement joins TRBV28 to TRBJ2-7; 7 bases are shared with TRBD1. CDR1 is MDHEN, CDR2 SYDVKM, per germline. The V gene end was trimmed by 7 bases and the J gene end by 2 bases; junction bases not matched to a gene: 11. The CDR3 runs to 15 residues. The CDR3 sequence: CASIPLGGGAYEQYF. CDR3 DNA sequence: TGTGCCAGCATCCCTCTAGGGGGCGGTGCCTACGAGCAGTACTTC.

CDR3 nucleotides: TGTGCCAGCAGCTTGGGTTGGGGACAAATTCCAGATACGCAGTATTTT. Translation gives CASSLGWGQIPDTQYF. V gene TRBV5-4 combines with J gene TRBJ2-3; a weak D match, TRBD1 (6 bases). The CDR3 consists of 16 residues. Germline CDR1 is SGHNT and CDR2 is YYREEE (reference sequence). V was shortened by 0 bases and J by 4 bases, with 15 bases between the two germline ends.

The chain recombines TRBV20-1 with TRBJ2-3; D perhaps matches TRBD2 (7 bases). This CDR3 contains 15 residues. Per the germline V gene, CDR1 is DFQATT and CDR2 is SNEGSKA (reference sequence). V was shortened by 3 bases and J by 3 bases, with 16 bases between the two germline ends. In nucleotides, the CDR3 is TGCAGTGCTAGTCCAGCGGGGAGGGGGACAGATACGCAGTATTTT. Its protein is CSASPAGRGTDTQYF.

The V call is TRBV10-2, the J call TRBJ1-3; unclear D gene. V was clipped by 6 bases and J by 3 bases, with 12 bases between them. CDR3 size: 14 residues. Germline lookup yields CDR1 WSHSY and CDR2 SAAADI. The CDR3 DNA reads as TGCGCCAGCAGCCGTGGTAGAGATGGAAACACCATATATTTT. It is translated as CASSRGRDGNTIYF.

The rearrangement uses TRBV19 and TRBJ2-6; D might be TRBD2 (5 bases). The CDR3 runs 14 residues. Trimming removed 8 bases from V and 4 bases from J, with 12 bases in between. Germline V gives CDR1 LNHDA, CDR2 SQIVND (reference sequence). This chain's CDR3 is CASSGDRGANVLTF. The DNA of the CDR3 is TGTGCCAGTTCCGGGGATAGGGGGGCCAACGTCCTGACTTTC.